The TCR beta chain described here comes from a study of shared clonotypes between healthy human individuals (dated by TCRdb to 2020 to 2021). Regarding the research as a whole: Three men and a couple of women, aged 18 to 49 years, made up the cohort. For each donor, CD4 naive and CD4 memory were each run on three plates, CD8 naive on two plates, and CD8 memory on one plate. To estimate repertoire size and how much clonotypes are shared between individuals, the study performed deep sequencing of blood TCR repertoires from about five healthy adults. To increase sequencing depth and limit assay-specific biases, TCR repertoire library preparation and sequencing were carried out by different laboratories using diverse techniques. Per donor, leukapheresis produced somewhere between about 0.9 and 9.5 billion PBMCs. Results and caveats for the whole study, not just this receptor: Naive subsets generally had larger estimated clonotype richness than memory subsets did. Pairwise subsampling led to the expectation that sequencing depth would affect the degree of clonotype sharing among donors. Sampling was restricted to blood, and TCR repertoires in tissues likely differ from the TCR repertoires found in blood. When a handful of donors were compared, the shared fraction of clonotypes was around 5% for naive CD4, around 3.6% for naive CD8, 2.3% for memory CD4, and around 0.4% for memory CD8. Incomplete sequencing was indicated by rarefaction of sorted-subset datasets, despite the large sequencing depth. Higher generation probabilities were observed for clonotypes shared by all four sorted-subset donors than for non-shared clonotypes. Because the study included a small number of donors, the genetic and exposure-history diversity represented was limited.

The donors were healthy, HIV-negative adults who had no recently reported acute infections or vaccinations. Every donor was a Caucasian adult living in Nashville, Tennessee, USA. CD4+ T cells were enriched through magnetic negative selection, after which naive cells were positively selected on CD45RA and the remaining negative fraction served as the memory subset. Blood was collected by leukapheresis, and PBMCs were isolated by Ficoll-Histopaque density gradient centrifugation and then cryopreserved in liquid nitrogen vapor phase. Analytical flow cytometry was used to check the purity and quantity of each magnetically sorted T cell population. Genomic DNA was isolated from each sorted fraction and quantified by UV absorbance on a Nanodrop 2000c. Using the deep immunoSEQ assay, TCR CDR3 regions were amplified from genomic DNA by multiplex PCR. For each cell subset, the extracted genomic DNA was distributed evenly across all wells of several immunoSEQ 96-well plates, and each plate served as one replicate. For sorted subsets, 150 to 200 ng genomic DNA, equal to tens of thousands of T cell genomes, was loaded into each replicate PCR. The purified libraries were quantified using a Qubit 3.0 fluorometer, sized with a Bioanalyzer 2100, and then quantified again using the KAPA Library Quantification kit. Every immunoSEQ 96-well plate was sequenced on a separate single-read 150-cycle Illumina NextSeq 550 flow cell. In the original analysis: Because only junctional sequences without quality scores were contained in the immunoSEQ output, filtering matching that applied to full-length reads could not be performed. Sequences were annotated with PyIR, a Python wrapper for IgBLAST v1.9, using IMGT germline references to assign V/J genes and CDR3. Reads were filtered out if the reads had weak V/J assignments (E-value above 1e-6), no CDR3, stop codons, out-of-frame junctions, or ambiguous translated residues. V3J clonotypes were defined as sequences sharing the same inferred V gene, J gene, and CDR3 amino acid sequence. To compute the percentage overlap between repertoires, the number of shared unique clonotypes was divided by the size of the smaller repertoire. Three approaches were used to assess repertoire richness: RTK rarefaction, the Chao1 estimator, and Recon v2.1 estimates of unobserved clonotypes. OLGA was used to compute generation probabilities for all TCRbeta clonotypes that the gDNA method yielded from a few donors. The table comes from immuneACCESS by way of TCRdb, which keeps in-frame sequences with V and J called. Part of the clones is missing from these tables; in studies checked, under half for an unresolved V gene and the rest for unknown reasons. From that table come the V and J calls and clone size; the DNA was used to work out D and trimming. This sample comprises roughly 1,100,000 clones, 75% of them detected only once. Around 1.4% of the sample lies in the top ten.

Concerning this clone itself: Its recognized antigen is unknown. No base qualities exist here, and no much larger clone lies one base off it.

Sequences GTSNPN (CDR1) and SVGIG (CDR2) are obtained from the germline V gene (reference sequence). From the cysteine through the phenylalanine, the CDR3 covers 13 amino acids. Only the CDR3 DNA stays, 39 bases, in frame from base 1. V was cut back by 5 bases and J by 0 bases, leaving a gap of 8 bases between them. This TCR was sampled from a man younger than 30 in good health. Sequenced input: memory CD4+ T cells sorted from blood. Sample cell subset or site, as interpreted from the label and publication: CD45RA-negative fraction. The sequence links TRBV30 to TRBJ1-3, and possibly TRBD1, on 6 matching bases. The CDR3 here reads CAWGQSSGNTIYF. The nucleotide sequence is TGTGCCTGGGGACAGTCCTCTGGAAACACCATATATTTT.